This T cell receptor (beta chain) appears in the sequencing data of a study of shared T cell receptors in the human thymus. The CDR3 loop spans 16 amino acids. V was trimmed by 1 base and J by 2 bases, leaving 13 bases between them. CDR1 is MNHNS and CDR2 is SASEGT in the germline V gene. This table comes from immunoSEQ multiplex PCR, and its TCRdb copy is limited to in-frame clones, with some not included. The table has 450,000 to 650,000 clones, around 78% seen once. These data are also associated with another study on human thymus T cells.

The rearrangement uses TRBV6-1 and TRBJ2-3, with TRBD2 as a possible D gene (6 bases). This clonotype originated in a boy younger than two with a congenital heart defect. Sequenced material: thymocytes. CDR3 coding DNA: TGTGCCAGCAGTGAAGGGGGGGACCATTACACAGATACGCAGTATTTT. Its translation: CASSEGGDHYTDTQYF.